One and the same sample provided the 6 T cell receptor beta chains below, sequenced in a study of blood T cells in healthy people across ages. Then a second PCR, running about 6 to 12 cycles, was carried out with a sample-barcoded 5' primer and a J-beta primer mix. TCRdb re-analysed the 5' RACE reads in MiXCR, keeping a single row per CDR3 protein. In the table there are some 900,000 distinct CDR3 sequences, 40% to 60% of which are singletons. The source material was blood. The receptors derive from a man aged 25-45 years in good health.

Turning to this clonotype: A much more abundant neighbour one base away suggests this may be a read error. The DNA for the CDR3 is TGTGCCAGCGGCACTGTTGAGCAGTACTTC. It translates to CASGTVEQYF. This chain links TRBV27 with TRBJ2-7; no definite D call. The V end lost 8 bases, the J end lost 7 bases, and 9 bases lay between the germline ends. The CDR3 totals 10 residues. CDR1 is MNHEY and CDR2 is SMNVEV in the germline V gene (reference sequence).

On this clonotype itself: One junction end disagrees with the germline gene, perhaps due to a read error. The V call is TRBV4-2, the J call TRBJ2-3; 12 bases map to TRBD2. The germline V gene has CDR1 LGHNA and CDR2 YNFKEQ. This CDR3 contains 17 residues. The CDR3 DNA is TGTGTCAGCAGCCAAGAGGCTAGCGGGGGGGTAACAGATACGCAGTATTTT. Translated: CVSSQEASGGVTDTQYF.

This clonotype was counted only a few times. The chain couples TRBV7-8 to TRBJ2-5; 9 nucleotides line up with TRBD1. The V segment lost 6 bases and the J segment 5 bases; nucleotides outside the gene matches: 7. In germline, CDR1 is SGHVS, CDR2 FQNEAQ. This CDR3 has 14 amino acids. This CDR3 is CASSNGQGLETQYF. In DNA form, the CDR3 reads TGTGCCAGCAGTAACGGACAGGGGCTGGAGACCCAGTACTTC. The variable domain in full, completed from reference TRBV7-8 and TRBJ2-5, reads GAGVSQSPRYKVAKRGQDVALRCDPISGHVSLFWYQQALGQGPEFLTYFQNEAQLDKSGLPSDRFFAERPEGSVSTLKIQRTQQEDSAVYLCASSNGQGLETQYFGPGTRLLVL.

Written as DNA, the CDR3 is TGTGCCAGCCGCGCCCTTGGGAGGGTCGATGAAAAACTGTTTTTT. Protein sequence: CASRALGRVDEKLFF. J is TRBJ1-4 and V is TRBV3-1; no firm D call. V lost 8 bases and J 6 bases, leaving 19 bases between the germline ends. The CDR3 covers 15 residues. In germline, CDR1 is LGHDT, CDR2 YNNKEL (reference sequence).

This clonotype showed up just a few times. The chain joins TRBV5-6 to TRBJ2-3, with D unclear. This CDR3 region has 15 residues. Trimming stripped 0 bases from V and 4 bases from J, with 12 bases between. The germline CDR1 and CDR2 sequences are SGHDT and YYEEEE. CDR3 DNA: TGTGCCAGCAGCTTGGGGCCACCTCGTGCAGATACGCAGTATTTT. Translated: CASSLGPPRADTQYF.

This clonotype was observed a few times. An end of the junction differs from the germline gene, which may be a read error. The genes are TRBV5-1 and TRBJ2-3; a weak D match, TRBD2 (5 bases). The CDR3 covers 14 residues. CDR1 and CDR2 from the germline V gene are SGHRS and YFSETQ. The CDR3 is CASSLGRDTDTQYF. In DNA form, the CDR3 reads TGTGCCAGCAGTTTAGGACGGGACACAGATACGCAGTATTTT.